This record looks at one TCR beta chain sequence and its context. The source of the sample is a study of blood T cell repertoires in COVID-19. Study at large: Donors in the United States, Italy and Spain gave samples during acute or convalescent COVID-19. PBMCs, B-cell-depleted T cells, or T cells were the source of the cDNA or gDNA that made up the material.

As originally analysed: Estimation of nucleated cell counts was performed using reference gene primer amplification. Profiled with immunoSEQ multiplex PCR; TCRdb holds only in-frame clones, not every one. V and J calls and clone size are as listed in that table; D and trimming were resolved from the DNA. The sample contains roughly 63,000 clones, less than 80% of which appear only once. The CDR3 has 13 residues. Germline V gene sequence: CDR1 SGHTA, CDR2 FQGNSA. With V trimmed by 5 bases and J by 4 bases, 4 bases remained unmatched. The sequence was obtained from a human donor in a cohort sampled during active COVID-19. V usage is TRBV7-2 and J usage is TRBJ1-2, with 7 positions matching TRBD1. The sequenced sample consisted of peripheral blood. CDR3 sequence (DNA): TGTGCCAGCAGCGAGGACAGGATCTATGGCTACACCTTC. Translated: CASSEDRIYGYTF.